This T cell receptor (beta chain) is from a study of CD8 T cells in ankylosing spondylitis. This clonotype has just one count. Antigen specificity is unknown. The CDR3 covers 14 residues. V lost 2 bases to trimming and J lost 0 bases; unmatched junction nucleotides: 4. Germline V gene sequence: CDR1 DFQATT, CDR2 SNEGSKA (reference sequence). Whole-study findings and limits: Disease-linked clones displayed a CD8+ phenotype and appeared relatively rarely in peripheral blood.

MiXCR, applied by TCRdb to the 5' RACE reads, yields one record per CDR3 protein. The table shows roughly 150,000 distinct CDR3 sequences, with about a third occurring only once. The sequence was collected from a male donor with ankylosing spondylitis. The chain couples TRBV20-1 to TRBJ2-7; 7 bases are shared with TRBD2. The sequenced material came from synovial fluid, either unsorted or a sorted T cell fraction (not recorded which). Here the CDR3 reads CSARSGGGSYEQYF. The CDR3 bases are TGCAGTGCTAGAAGTGGGGGGGGCTCCTACGAGCAGTACTTC.